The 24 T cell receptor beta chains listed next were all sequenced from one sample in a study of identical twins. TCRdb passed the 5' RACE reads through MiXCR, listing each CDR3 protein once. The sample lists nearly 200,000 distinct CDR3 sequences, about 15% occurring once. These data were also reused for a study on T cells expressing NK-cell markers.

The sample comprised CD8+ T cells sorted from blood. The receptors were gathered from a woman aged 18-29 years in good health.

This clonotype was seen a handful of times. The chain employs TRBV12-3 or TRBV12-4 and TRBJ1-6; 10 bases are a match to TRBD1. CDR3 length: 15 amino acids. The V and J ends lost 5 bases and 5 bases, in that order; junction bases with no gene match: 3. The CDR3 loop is CASSAGQGDNSPLHF. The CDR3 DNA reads TGTGCCAGCAGTGCCGGACAGGGGGATAATTCACCCCTCCACTTT.

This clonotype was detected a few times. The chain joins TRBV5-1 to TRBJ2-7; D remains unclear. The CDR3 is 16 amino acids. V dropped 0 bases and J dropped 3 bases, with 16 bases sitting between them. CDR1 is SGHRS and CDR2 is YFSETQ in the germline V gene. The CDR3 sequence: CASSLGTWDVGYEQYF. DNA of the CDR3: TGCGCCAGCAGCTTGGGTACCTGGGATGTGGGCTACGAGCAGTACTTC.

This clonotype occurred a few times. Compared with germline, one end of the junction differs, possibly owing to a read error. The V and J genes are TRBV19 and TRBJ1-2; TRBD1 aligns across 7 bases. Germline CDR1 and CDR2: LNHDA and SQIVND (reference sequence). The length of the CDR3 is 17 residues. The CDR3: CASSTKPGQPFYYGYTF. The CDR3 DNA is TGTGCCAGCAGTACCAAACCGGGACAGCCTTTTTACTATGGCTACACCTTC.

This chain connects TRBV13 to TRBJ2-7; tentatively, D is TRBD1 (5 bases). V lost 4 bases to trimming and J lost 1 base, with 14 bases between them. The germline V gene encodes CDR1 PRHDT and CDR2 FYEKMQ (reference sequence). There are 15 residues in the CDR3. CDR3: CASSSSGPWSYEQYF. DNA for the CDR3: TGTGCCAGCAGCTCTTCAGGGCCGTGGTCCTACGAGCAGTACTTC.

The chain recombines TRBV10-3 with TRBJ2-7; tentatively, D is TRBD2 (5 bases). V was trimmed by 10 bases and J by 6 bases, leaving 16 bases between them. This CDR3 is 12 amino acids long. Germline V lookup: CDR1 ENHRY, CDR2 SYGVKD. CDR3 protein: CATLSYGSEQYF. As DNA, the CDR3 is TGTGCCACCTTGTCATATGGGAGCGAGCAGTACTTC.

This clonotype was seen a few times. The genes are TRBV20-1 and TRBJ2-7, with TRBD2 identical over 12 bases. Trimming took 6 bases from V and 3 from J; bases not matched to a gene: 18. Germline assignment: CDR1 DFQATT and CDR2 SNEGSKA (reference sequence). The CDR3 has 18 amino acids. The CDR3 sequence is CSAEILAGGPNTDYEQYF. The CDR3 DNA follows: TGCAGTGCAGAGATACTAGCGGGGGGCCCCAATACCGACTACGAGCAGTACTTC.

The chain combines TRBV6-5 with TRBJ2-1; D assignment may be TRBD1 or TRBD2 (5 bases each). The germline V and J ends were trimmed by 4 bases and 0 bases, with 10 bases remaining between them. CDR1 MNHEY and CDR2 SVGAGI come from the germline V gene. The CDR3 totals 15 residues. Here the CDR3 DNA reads TGTGCCAGCAGTTGGGACGCCAACTCCTACAATGAGCAGTTCTTC. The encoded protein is CASSWDANSYNEQFF.

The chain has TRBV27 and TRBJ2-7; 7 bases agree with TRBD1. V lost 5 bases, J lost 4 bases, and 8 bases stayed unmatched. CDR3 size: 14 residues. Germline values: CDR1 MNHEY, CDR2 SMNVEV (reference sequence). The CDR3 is CASSTDREMYEQYF. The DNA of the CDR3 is TGTGCCAGCAGTACAGACAGGGAGATGTACGAGCAGTACTTC.

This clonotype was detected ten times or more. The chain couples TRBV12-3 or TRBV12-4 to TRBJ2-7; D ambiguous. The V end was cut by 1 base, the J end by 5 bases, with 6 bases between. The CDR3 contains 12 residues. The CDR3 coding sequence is TGTGCCAGCAGTTTAGGCCTAGACGAGCAGTACTTC. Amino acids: CASSLGLDEQYF.

As DNA, the CDR3 is TGTGCCTGGAGTGTGCCCAGCGGGGGCTCCTACGAGCAGTACTTC. Translated: CAWSVPSGGSYEQYF. V usage is TRBV30 and J usage is TRBJ2-7; 8 bases fit TRBD2. Germline trimming cut 0 bases from V and 0 bases from J; bases unmatched to any gene: 4. This CDR3 is 15 amino acids long. The V gene's germline CDR1 is GTSNPN and CDR2 SVGIG (reference sequence).

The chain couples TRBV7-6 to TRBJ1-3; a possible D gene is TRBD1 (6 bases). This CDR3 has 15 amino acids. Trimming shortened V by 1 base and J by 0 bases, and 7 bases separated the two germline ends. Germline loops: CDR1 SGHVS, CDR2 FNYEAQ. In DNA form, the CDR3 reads TGTGCCAGCAGCTTAGAGGGGGACTCTGGAAACACCATATATTTT. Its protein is CASSLEGDSGNTIYF.

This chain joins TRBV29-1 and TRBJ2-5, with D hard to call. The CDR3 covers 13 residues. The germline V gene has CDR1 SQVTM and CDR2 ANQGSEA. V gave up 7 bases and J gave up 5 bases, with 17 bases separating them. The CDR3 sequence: CSASTNKFETQYF. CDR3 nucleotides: TGCAGCGCCTCTACGAACAAGTTTGAGACCCAGTACTTC.

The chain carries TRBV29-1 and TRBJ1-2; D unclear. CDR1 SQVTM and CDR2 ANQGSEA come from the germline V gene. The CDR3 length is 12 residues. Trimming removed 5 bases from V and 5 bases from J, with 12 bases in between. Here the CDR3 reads CSVSHGKYGYTF. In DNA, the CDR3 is TGCAGCGTTTCCCACGGGAAATATGGCTACACCTTC.

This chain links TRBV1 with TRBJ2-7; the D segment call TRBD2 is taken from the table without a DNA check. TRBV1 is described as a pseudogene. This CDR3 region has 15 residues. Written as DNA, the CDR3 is TGCGCCAGCAGTCCGGGGGGACTGTTACCCGGCGAGCAGTACTTC. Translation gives CASSPGGLLPGEQYF.

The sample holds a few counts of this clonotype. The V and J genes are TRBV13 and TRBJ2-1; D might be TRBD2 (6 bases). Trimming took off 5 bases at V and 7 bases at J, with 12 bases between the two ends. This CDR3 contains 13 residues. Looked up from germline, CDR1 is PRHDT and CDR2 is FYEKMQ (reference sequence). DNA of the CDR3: TGTGCCAGCAGCCCCAAGGAGGGAAATGAGCAGTTCTTC. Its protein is CASSPKEGNEQFF.

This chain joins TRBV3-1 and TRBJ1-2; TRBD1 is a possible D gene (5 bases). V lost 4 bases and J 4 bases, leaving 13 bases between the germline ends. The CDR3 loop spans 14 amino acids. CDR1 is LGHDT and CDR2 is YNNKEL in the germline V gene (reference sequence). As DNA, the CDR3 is TGTGCCAGCAGCCCCTACCGGGACCTCTATGGCTACACCTTC. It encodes CASSPYRDLYGYTF.

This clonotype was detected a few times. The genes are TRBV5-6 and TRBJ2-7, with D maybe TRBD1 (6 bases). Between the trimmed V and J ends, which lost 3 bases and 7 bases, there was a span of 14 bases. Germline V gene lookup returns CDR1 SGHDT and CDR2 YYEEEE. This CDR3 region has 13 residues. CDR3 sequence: CASSSLTGREQYF. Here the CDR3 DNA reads TGTGCCAGCAGCTCACTGACAGGTCGGGAGCAGTACTTC.

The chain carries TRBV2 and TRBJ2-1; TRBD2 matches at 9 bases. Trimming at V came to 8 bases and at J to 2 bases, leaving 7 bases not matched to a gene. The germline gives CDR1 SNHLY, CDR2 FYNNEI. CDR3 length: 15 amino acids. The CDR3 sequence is CASGSGRKTYNEQFF. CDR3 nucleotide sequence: TGTGCCAGCGGTAGCGGGAGAAAAACCTACAATGAGCAGTTCTTC.

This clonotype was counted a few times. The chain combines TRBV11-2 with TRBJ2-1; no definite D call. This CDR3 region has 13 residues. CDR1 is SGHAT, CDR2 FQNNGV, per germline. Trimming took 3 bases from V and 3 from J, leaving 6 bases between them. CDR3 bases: TGTGCCAGCAGCTTCGTGGTCTACAATGAGCAGTTCTTC. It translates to CASSFVVYNEQFF.

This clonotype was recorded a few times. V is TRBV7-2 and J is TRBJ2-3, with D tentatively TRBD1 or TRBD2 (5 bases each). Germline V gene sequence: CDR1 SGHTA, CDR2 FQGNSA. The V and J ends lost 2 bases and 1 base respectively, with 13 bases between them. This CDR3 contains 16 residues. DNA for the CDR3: TGTGCCAGCAGCTTAAGAGGGGCTACTGGCACAGATACGCAGTATTTT. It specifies CASSLRGATGTDTQYF. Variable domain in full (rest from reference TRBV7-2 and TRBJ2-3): GAGVSQSPSNKVTEKGKDVELRCDPISGHTALYWYRQSLGQGLEFLIYFQGNSAPDKSGLPSDRFSAERTGGSVSTLTIQRTQQEDSAVYLCASSLRGATGTDTQYFGPGTRLTVL.

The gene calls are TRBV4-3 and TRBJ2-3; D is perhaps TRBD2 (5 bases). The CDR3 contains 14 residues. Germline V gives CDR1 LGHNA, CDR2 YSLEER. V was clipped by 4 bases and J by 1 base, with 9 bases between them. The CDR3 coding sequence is TGCGCCAGCAGCCCGGCGGGCCGCACAGATACGCAGTATTTT. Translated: CASSPAGRTDTQYF.

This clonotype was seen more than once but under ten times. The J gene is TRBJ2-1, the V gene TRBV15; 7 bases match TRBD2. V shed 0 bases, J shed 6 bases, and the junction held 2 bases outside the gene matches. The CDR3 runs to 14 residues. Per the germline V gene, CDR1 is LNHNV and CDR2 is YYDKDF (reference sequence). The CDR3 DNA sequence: TGTGCCACCAGCAGAGAGCGGGAGTCCAATGAGCAGTTCTTC. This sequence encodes CATSRERESNEQFF.

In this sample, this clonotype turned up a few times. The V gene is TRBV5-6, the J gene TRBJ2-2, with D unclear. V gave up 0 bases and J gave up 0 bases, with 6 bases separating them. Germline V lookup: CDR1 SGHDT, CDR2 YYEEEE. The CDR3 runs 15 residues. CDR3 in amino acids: CASSLGATNTGELFF. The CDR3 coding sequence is TGTGCCAGCAGCTTGGGGGCGACGAACACCGGGGAGCTGTTTTTT.

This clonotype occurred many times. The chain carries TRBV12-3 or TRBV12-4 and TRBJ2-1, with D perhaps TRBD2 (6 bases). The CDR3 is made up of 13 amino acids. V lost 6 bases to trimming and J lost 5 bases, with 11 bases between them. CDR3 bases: TGTGCCAGCAGGGAGGGGATCAACAATGAGCAGTTCTTC. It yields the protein CASREGINNEQFF.